This T cell receptor (beta chain) was sequenced for a study of blood T cell repertoires in COVID-19. The overall study: The United States, Italy and Spain supplied acute and convalescent COVID-19 samples. In each case, the material was cDNA or gDNA derived from T cells, B-cell-depleted T cells, or PBMCs.

The V gene end was trimmed by 1 base and the J gene end by 0 bases; junction bases not matched to a gene: 2. The CDR3 totals 15 residues. Per germline, CDR1 MNHEY and CDR2 SVGAGI. In the study's own analysis: The authors estimated nucleated cell counts from reference gene primer amplification. Here immunoSEQ multiplex PCR was the method, and the copy in TCRdb shows in-frame clones only, minus some. V, J and clone size were drawn from that table, and D and trimming were deduced from the DNA. Of 200,000 to 250,000 clones in the sample, about 86% were seen once. The chain joins TRBV6-5 to TRBJ2-7; the match to TRBD2 covers 8 bases. This sequence originates from a woman aged 25 to 39 who had recovered from COVID-19. The sequenced sample consisted of peripheral blood. The CDR3 nucleotides read TGTGCCAGCAGTTACTACGGGGGGGGCTCCTACGAGCAGTACTTC. This sequence encodes CASSYYGGGSYEQYF.